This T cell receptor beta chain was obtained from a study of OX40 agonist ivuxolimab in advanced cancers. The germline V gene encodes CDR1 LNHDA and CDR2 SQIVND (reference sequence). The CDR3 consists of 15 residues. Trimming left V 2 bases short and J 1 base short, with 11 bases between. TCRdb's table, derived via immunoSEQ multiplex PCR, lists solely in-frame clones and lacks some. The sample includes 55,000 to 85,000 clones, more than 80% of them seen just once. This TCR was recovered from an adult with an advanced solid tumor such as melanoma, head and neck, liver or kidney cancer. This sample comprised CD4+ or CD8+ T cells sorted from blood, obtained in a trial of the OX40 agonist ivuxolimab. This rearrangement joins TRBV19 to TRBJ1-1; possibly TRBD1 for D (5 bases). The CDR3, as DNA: TGTGCCAGTAGTATAAAACCCGGGACGAACACTGAAGCTTTCTTT. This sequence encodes CASSIKPGTNTEAFF.